This TCR beta chain comes out of a study of post-analysis software for immune sequencing data. Looking at the study overall: The patients showed relapsing-remitting, secondary progressive and progressive-relapsing multiple sclerosis courses.

Broader study findings: Relative to controls, patients had roughly five TRBV segments at higher frequency, with TRBV5-6, TRBV5-1 and TRBV20-1 among these.

The CDR3 length is 12 residues. Looked up from germline, CDR1 is KGHDR and CDR2 is SFDVKD. V was pared by 5 bases and J by 1 base, with 4 bases between. This clonotype has just a few counts. Its specificity is not known. Every TCR beta cDNA library bore unique molecular identifiers. cDNA molecules numbering roughly 0.5 million came from about 1 to 10 million T cells. TCRdb re-called the PCR reads through MiXCR, storing one row per CDR3 protein. The repertoire holds about 540,000 distinct CDR3 sequences, around a third seen once, with 4.5% to 7.5% in the top ten. The sample taken for sequencing was blood. The chain recombines TRBV24-1 with TRBJ1-1; the D is unclear. This receptor was taken from a girl between 2 and 17 years old with multiple sclerosis. CDR3 protein: CATSAKNTEAFF. The CDR3, as DNA: TGTGCCACCAGTGCAAAGAACACTGAAGCTTTCTTT.